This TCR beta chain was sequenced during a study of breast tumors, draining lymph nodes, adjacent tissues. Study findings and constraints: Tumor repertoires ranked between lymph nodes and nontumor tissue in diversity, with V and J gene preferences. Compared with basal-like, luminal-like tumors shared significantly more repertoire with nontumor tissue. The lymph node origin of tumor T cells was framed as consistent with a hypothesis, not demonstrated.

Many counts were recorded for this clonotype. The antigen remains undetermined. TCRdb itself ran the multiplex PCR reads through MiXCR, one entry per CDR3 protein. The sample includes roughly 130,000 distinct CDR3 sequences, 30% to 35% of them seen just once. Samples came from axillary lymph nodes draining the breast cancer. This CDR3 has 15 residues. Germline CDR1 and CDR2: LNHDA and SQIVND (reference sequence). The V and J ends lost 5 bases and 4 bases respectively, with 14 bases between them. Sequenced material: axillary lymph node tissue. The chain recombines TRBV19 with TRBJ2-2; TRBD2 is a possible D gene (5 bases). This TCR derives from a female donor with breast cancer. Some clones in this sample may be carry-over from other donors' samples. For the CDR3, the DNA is TGTGCCAGTAGTCTGAACCTAGGGAGCACCGGGGAGCTGTTTTTT. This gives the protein CASSLNLGSTGELFF.